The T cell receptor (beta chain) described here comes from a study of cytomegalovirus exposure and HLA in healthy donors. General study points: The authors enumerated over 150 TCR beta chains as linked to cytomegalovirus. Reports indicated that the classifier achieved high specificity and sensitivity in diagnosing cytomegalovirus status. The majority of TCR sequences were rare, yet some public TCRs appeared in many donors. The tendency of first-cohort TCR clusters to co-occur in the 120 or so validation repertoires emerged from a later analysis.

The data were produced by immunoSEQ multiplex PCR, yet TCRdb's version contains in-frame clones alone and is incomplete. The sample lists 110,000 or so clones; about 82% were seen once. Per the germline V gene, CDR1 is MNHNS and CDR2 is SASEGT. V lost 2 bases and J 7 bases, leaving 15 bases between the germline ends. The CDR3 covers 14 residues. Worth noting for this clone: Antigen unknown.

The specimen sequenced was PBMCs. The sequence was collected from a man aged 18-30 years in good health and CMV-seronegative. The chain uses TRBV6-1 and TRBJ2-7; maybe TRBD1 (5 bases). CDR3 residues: CASSERGRVREQYF. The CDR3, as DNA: TGTGCCAGCAGTGAACGAGGCAGGGTGAGGGAGCAGTACTTC.